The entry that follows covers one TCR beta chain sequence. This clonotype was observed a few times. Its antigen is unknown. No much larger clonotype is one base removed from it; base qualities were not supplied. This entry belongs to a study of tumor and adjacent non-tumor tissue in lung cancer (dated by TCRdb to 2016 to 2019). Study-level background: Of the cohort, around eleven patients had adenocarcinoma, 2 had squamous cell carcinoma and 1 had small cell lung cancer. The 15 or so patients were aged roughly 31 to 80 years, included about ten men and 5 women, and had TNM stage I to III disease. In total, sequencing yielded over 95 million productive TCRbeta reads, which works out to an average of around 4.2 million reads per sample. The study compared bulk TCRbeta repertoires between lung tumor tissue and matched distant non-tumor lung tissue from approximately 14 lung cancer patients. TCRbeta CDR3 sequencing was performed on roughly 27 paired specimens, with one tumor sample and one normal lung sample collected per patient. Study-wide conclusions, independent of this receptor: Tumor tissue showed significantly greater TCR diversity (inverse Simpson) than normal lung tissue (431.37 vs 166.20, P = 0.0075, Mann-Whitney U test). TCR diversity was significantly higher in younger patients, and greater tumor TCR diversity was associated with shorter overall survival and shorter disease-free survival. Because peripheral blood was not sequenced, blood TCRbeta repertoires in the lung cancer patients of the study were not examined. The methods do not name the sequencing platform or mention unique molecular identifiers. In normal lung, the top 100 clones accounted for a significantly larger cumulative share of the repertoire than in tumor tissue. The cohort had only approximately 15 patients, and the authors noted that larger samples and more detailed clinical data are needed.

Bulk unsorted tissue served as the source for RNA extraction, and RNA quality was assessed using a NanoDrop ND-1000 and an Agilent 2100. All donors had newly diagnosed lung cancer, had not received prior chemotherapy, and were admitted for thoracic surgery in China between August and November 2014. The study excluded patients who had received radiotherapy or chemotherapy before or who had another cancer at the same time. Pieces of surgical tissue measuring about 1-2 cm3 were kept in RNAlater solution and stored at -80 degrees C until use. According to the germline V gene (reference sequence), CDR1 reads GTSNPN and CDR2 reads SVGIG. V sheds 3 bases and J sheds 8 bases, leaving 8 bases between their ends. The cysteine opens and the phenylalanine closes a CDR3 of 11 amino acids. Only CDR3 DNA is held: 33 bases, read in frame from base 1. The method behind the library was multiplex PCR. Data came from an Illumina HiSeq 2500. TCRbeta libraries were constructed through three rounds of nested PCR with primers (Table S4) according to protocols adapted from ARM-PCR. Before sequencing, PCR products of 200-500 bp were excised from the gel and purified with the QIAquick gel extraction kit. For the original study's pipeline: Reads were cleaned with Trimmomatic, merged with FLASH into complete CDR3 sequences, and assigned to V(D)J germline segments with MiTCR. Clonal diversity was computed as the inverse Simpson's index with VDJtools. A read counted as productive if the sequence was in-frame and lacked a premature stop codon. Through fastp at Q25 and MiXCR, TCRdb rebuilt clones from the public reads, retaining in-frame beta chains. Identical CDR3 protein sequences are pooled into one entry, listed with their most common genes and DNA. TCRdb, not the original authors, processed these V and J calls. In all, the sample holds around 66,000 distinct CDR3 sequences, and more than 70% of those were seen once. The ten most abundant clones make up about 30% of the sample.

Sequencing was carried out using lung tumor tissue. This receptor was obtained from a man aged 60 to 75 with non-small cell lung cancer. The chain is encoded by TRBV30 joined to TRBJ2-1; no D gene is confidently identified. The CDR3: CAWSASDEQFF. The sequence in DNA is TGTGCCTGGAGCGCCTCTGATGAGCAGTTCTTC. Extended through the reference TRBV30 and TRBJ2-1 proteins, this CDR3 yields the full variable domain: SQTIHQWPATLVQPVGSPLSLECTVEGTSNPNLYWYRQAAGRGLQLLFYSVGIGQISSEVPQNLSASRPQDRQFILSSKKLLLSDSGFYLCAWSASDEQFFGPGTRLTVL.